This T cell receptor (beta chain) was documented in a study of neurological immune-mediated disorders. Looking at the study overall: Multiple sclerosis patients (n ≈ 35) included roughly 30 with relapsing-remitting and 3 with secondary progressive disease. Broader study findings: On phylogenetic grouping, the repertoires of 18 of 34 multiple sclerosis patients fell within one related-CDR3 cluster, constituting a possible signature.

This clonotype came up many times. As yet, its antigen is unknown. The cDNA was generated through 5'RACE incorporating 10-nucleotide random UMIs. TCRdb itself ran the 5' RACE reads through MiXCR, one entry per CDR3 protein. The table has about 84,000 distinct CDR3 sequences, about 4.5% seen once. V was clipped by 1 base and J by 7 bases; unmatched bases: 14. This CDR3 has 18 residues. Germline assignment: CDR1 LGHNA and CDR2 YNFKEQ. Described time point: longitudinal time-point 3. Unsorted libraries were generated from 2 million PBMCs held at -80 degrees C. The sequence was collected from a woman aged 60-75 years with multiple sclerosis. Sequencing was done on a sample of PBMCs. The rearrangement joins TRBV4-2 to TRBJ1-4; 8 nucleotides match TRBD1. CDR3 sequence: CASSQALAGGGGGEKLFF. The CDR3 coding sequence is TGTGCCAGCAGCCAAGCCCTAGCAGGGGGCGGGGGTGGTGAAAAACTGTTTTTT.